This is a list of T cell receptor beta chains from one sample in a study of vaccination and CD4 T cells after COVID-19. Which antigens these TCRs recognize remains unknown. Using its own MiXCR run on the PCR reads, TCRdb lists one record per CDR3 protein. Seen here are over 11,000 distinct CDR3 sequences, about 30% observed once, and the top ten hold roughly a tenth. Here the sequenced sample was CD4+ T cells from blood, cultured in vitro, taken after SARS-CoV-2 vaccination. The receptor source for this set is a human donor who had recovered from COVID-19. Both conserved end residues are part of each CDR3. A D gene is named only where the DNA matches it firmly. Clone size is not always given. Where it is, it says once, few, many or a class for expanded clones.

D	V	J	size	DNA	CDR3
-	TRBV20-1	TRBJ2-5	few	TGCAGTGCTAGAGGTCCGTTAGGCCGGGAGACCCAGTACTTC	CSARGPLGRETQYF
-	TRBV27	TRBJ1-6	-	TGTGCCAGCAGTTCACCACCTCCGGGACAACCGTATGATTCACCCCTCCACTTT	CASSSPPPGQPYDSPLHF
-	TRBV7-2	TRBJ2-7	-	TGTGCCAGCAGCTTTTTGGGGGGCTACGAGCAGTACTTC	CASSFLGGYEQYF
-	TRBV4-3	TRBJ1-2	-	TGCGCCAGCAGCCAAGTGGAGGGGCGAGGCTACACCTTC	CASSQVEGRGYTF
-	TRBV6-5	TRBJ2-2	-	TGTGCCAGCAGTTACTCGAGATCGGGGGACACCGGGGAGCTGTTTTTT	CASSYSRSGDTGELFF
-	TRBV19	TRBJ1-2	-	TGTGCCAGTAGTCCTACCCCGGGGGGCTACACCTTC	CASSPTPGGYTF
-	TRBV18	TRBJ2-3	-	TGTGCCAGCTCGCCTTCGGGGCACCGGACAGATACGCAGTATTTT	CASSPSGHRTDTQYF
TRBD1	TRBV5-4	TRBJ2-7	-	TGTGCCAGCAGCTTGGCCGGGACAGGGGGGCAGCAGTACTTC	CASSLAGTGGQQYF
TRBD1	TRBV20-1	TRBJ2-7	few	TGCAGTGCTAGGGCACAGGGGGCTAACGAGCAGTACTTC	CSARAQGANEQYF
TRBD2	TRBV20-1	TRBJ2-7	few	TGCAGTGCTGCCGGGACTAGCGGGCATAGCTCCTACGAGCAGTACTTC	CSAAGTSGHSSYEQYF
TRBD2	TRBV20-1	TRBJ2-1	few	TGCAGTGCTAGTGGACTAGCGGGAAAAACAGTTGAGCAGTTCTTC	CSASGLAGKTVEQFF
-	TRBV20-1	TRBJ1-6	-	TGCAGTGCTAACAGGGATAATTCACCCCTCCACTTT	CSANRDNSPLHF
TRBD1	TRBV6-2/TRBV6-3	TRBJ1-5	few	TGTGCCAGCAGTAAAGACAGGGGAAATCAGCCCCAGCATTTT	CASSKDRGNQPQHF
-	TRBV6-1	TRBJ1-5	-	TGTGCCAGCAGGACCGGTCAGCCCCAGCATTTT	CASRTGQPQHF
-	TRBV24-1	TRBJ2-7	medium-sized	TGTGCCACCAGATGGGACGGAATCTACGAGCAGTACTTC	CATRWDGIYEQYF
TRBD1	TRBV12-3/TRBV12-4	TRBJ1-5	few	TGTGCCAGCAGTTTAATACAGGGGGCCAGCAATCAGCCCCAGCATTTT	CASSLIQGASNQPQHF
-	TRBV7-9	TRBJ1-2	-	TGTGCCAGCGGACTTCCGAAACAGGAACGAGATGGCTACACCTTC	CASGLPKQERDGYTF
TRBD1	TRBV28	TRBJ2-7	few	TGTGCCAGCAGTTTTTACGGGACAGGGTACTACGAGCAGTACTTC	CASSFYGTGYYEQYF
TRBD1	TRBV4-1	TRBJ2-5	few	TGCGCCAGCAGCCAAGAGGGAGCGACAGGGGAGACCCAGTACTTC	CASSQEGATGETQYF
-	TRBV6-1	TRBJ1-2	few	TGTGCCAGCAGCCCGGACAATAACTATGGCTACACCTTC	CASSPDNNYGYTF
TRBD1	TRBV7-9	TRBJ1-6	few	TGTGCCAGCAGCACCCAGACAGGGGTCCATAATTCACCCCTCCACTTT	CASSTQTGVHNSPLHF
TRBD1	TRBV20-1	TRBJ1-2	few	TGCAGTGCTAGAGAGTTGGGACAGGGGGCGATCGGCTACACCTTC	CSARELGQGAIGYTF
TRBD2	TRBV2	TRBJ2-7	-	TGTGCCAGCAGTAGCAGAAGCGGGAGCTCCTACGAGCAGTACTTC	CASSSRSGSSYEQYF
-	TRBV28	TRBJ1-2	-	TGTGCCAGCAGTTTAGGTTTTGGGGTGAGAGGAGGCTACACCTTC	CASSLGFGVRGGYTF
-	TRBV6-1	TRBJ2-7	-	TGTGCCAGCAACCAACATGGGGTCGAGCAGTACTTC	CASNQHGVEQYF
TRBD2	TRBV20-1	TRBJ2-2	-	TGCAGTGCTAGTAGCCATGGACTAGCGACGAACACCGGGGAGCTGTTTTTT	CSASSHGLATNTGELFF
-	TRBV6-1	TRBJ1-6	-	TGTGCCAGCAGCCGGGACATCGGGATATCACCCCTCCACTTT	CASSRDIGISPLHF
-	TRBV6-5	TRBJ1-1	-	TGTGCCAGCAGTTACTTGGGAGCCACTGAAGCTTTCTTT	CASSYLGATEAFF
TRBD2	TRBV20-1	TRBJ2-7	few	TGCAGTGCTACCGGAGTAGCGGGAACCTCCTACGAGCAGTACTTC	CSATGVAGTSYEQYF
-	TRBV11-2	TRBJ2-5	-	TGTGCCAGCAGCTTAATCGGGAGAGAGACCCAGTACTTC	CASSLIGRETQYF
TRBD2	TRBV6-1	TRBJ2-7	-	TGTGCCAGCAGGATAGCGGGAGTGGGAGAGCAGTACTTC	CASRIAGVGEQYF
-	TRBV28	TRBJ2-7	few	TGTGCCAGCAGTTTGGGGCGCTCCTACGAGCAGTACTTC	CASSLGRSYEQYF
-	TRBV19	TRBJ2-3	few	TGTGCCAGTAAGGGACGAGGGGACTCTAGCACAGATACGCAGTATTTT	CASKGRGDSSTDTQYF
-	TRBV6-5	TRBJ1-2	-	TGTGCCAGCAGTTACGGTACTGGGTCGTTCTACACCTTC	CASSYGTGSFYTF
-	TRBV6-2/TRBV6-3	TRBJ2-1	-	TGTGCCAGCAGTTACCTCAATTTAGGGGGTAATGAGCAGTTCTTC	CASSYLNLGGNEQFF
-	TRBV7-3	TRBJ2-3	-	TGTGCCAGCACGAGGCGGAGGGAGGCCACAGATACGCAGTATTTT	CASTRRREATDTQYF
TRBD2	TRBV20-1	TRBJ2-5	-	TGCAGTGCTAGAAGTTGGCTAGCGGGAATCCAAGAGACCCAGTACTTC	CSARSWLAGIQETQYF
TRBD2	TRBV9	TRBJ2-1	-	TGTGCCAGCAGCGTAGGGGTGGGACTAGCGGGAGCCACTAAAGCTCATGAGCAGTTCTTC	CASSVGVGLAGATKAHEQFF
-	TRBV18	TRBJ1-5	-	TGTGCCAGCTCACCAGCGGATAGCAATCAGCCCCAGCATTTT	CASSPADSNQPQHF
-	TRBV7-2	TRBJ2-1	-	TGTGCCAGCAGCCCGAGGGGTCGGGGGAGCGGTGAGCAGTTCTTC	CASSPRGRGSGEQFF
TRBD2	TRBV5-1	TRBJ2-1	-	TGCGCCAGCAGCTCCCCAAGCGGGAGGAGGATATACAATGAGCAGTTCTTC	CASSSPSGRRIYNEQFF